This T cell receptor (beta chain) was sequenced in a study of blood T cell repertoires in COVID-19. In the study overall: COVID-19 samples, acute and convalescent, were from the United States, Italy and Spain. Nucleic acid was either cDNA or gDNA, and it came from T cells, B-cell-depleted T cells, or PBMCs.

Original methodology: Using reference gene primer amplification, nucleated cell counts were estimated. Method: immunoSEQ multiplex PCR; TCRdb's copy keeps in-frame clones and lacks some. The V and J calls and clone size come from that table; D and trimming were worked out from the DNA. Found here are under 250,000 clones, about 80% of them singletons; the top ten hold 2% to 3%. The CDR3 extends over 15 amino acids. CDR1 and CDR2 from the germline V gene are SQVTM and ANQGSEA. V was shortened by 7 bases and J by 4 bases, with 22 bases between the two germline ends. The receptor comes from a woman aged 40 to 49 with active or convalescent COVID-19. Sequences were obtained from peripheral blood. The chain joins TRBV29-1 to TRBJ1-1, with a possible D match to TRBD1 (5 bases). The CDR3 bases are TGCAGCGCCACTGGGTGGGGCAGGAAGGGCACTGAAGCTTTCTTT. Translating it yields CSATGWGRKGTEAFF.